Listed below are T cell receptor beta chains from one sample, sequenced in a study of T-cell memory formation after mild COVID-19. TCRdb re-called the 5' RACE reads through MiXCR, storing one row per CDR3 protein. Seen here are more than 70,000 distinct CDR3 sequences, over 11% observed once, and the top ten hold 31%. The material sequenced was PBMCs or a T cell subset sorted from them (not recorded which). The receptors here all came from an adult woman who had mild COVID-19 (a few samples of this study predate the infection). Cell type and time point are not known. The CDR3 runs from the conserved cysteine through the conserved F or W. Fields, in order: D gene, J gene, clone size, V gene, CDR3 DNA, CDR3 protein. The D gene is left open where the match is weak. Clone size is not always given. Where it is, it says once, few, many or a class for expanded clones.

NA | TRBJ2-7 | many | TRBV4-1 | TGCGCCAGCAGCCAACTACAGGTCTCCTACGAGCAGTACTTC | CASSQLQVSYEQYF
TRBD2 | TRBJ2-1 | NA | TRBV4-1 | TGCGCCAGCAGCCAAGATAGGAGTAGCGGGAGGAGAAATGAGCAGTTCTTC | CASSQDRSSGRRNEQFF
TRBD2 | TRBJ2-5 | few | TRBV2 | TGTGCCGGGACGGGGGGTCAAGAGACCCAGTACTTC | CAGTGGQETQYF
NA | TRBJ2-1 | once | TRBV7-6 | TGTGCCAGCAGCTCTACGACACGTGGGGGATTCAATGAGCAGTTCTTC | CASSSTTRGGFNEQFF
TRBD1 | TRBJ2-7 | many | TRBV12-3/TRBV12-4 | TGTGCCAGCAGTCCCGGGGACAGGGCCTACGAGCAGTACTTC | CASSPGDRAYEQYF
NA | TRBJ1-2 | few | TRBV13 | TGTGCCAGCAGCTTGGCTCGTGGCTACACCTTC | CASSLARGYTF
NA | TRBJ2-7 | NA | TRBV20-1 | TGCAGTGCTAGAGACAGGACCAGCGAGCAGTACTTC | CSARDRTSEQYF
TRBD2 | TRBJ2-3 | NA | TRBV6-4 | TGTGCCAGCAGTGCTAGCGGGGACACAGATACGCAGTATTTT | CASSASGDTDTQYF
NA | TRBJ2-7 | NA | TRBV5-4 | TGTGCCAGCAGCCGCAGTCTGGGTGGCGAGCAGTACTTC | CASSRSLGGEQYF
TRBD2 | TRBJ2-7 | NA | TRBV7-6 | TGTGCCAGCAGCTTAGTAGCTGGTGATAGCGGGGGGATTCAGCAGTACTTC | CASSLVAGDSGGIQQYF
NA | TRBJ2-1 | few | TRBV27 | TGTGCCAGCAGGACTTACAATGAGCAGTTCTTC | CASRTYNEQFF
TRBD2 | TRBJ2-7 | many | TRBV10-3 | TGTGCCATCAGTGAGTCTCCACTAGCGGGAGGACCCCACGAGCAGTACTTC | CAISESPLAGGPHEQYF
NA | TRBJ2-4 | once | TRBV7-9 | TGTGCCAGCAGCCAGATTCCTTCCGGAGCCAAAAACATTGAGTACTTC | CASSQIPSGAKNIEYF
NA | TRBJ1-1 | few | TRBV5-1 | TGCGCCAGCAGTTCATGGAATGGAGGAACTGAAGCTTTCTTT | CASSSWNGGTEAFF
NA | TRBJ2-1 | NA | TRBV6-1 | TGTGCCAGCAGTGTCAATGAGCAGTTCTTC | CASSVNEQFF
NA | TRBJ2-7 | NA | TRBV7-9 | TGTGCCAGCAGCTTCACGGGCCACTCCTACGAGCAGTACTTC | CASSFTGHSYEQYF
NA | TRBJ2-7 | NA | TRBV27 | TGTGCCAGCAGTTTGGGCAGCTACTCCTACGAGCAGTACTTC | CASSLGSYSYEQYF
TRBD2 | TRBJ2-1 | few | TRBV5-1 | TGCGCCAGCAGCCCTTCGCGGGGGGGGGCCGCCTCCTACAATGAGCAGTTCTTC | CASSPSRGGAASYNEQFF
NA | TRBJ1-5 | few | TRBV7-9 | TGTGCCAGCAGCCCAGTAGGTCAGGGAATTTATCAGCCCCAGCATTTT | CASSPVGQGIYQPQHF
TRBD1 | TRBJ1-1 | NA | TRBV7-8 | TGTGCCAGCAGCTTAGTCGGCGGGACAGGGTGGGGCACTGAAGCTTTCTTT | CASSLVGGTGWGTEAFF
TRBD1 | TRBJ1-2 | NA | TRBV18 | TGTGCCAGCTCACCAGAAACAGGGGTGTTCTATGGCTACACCTTC | CASSPETGVFYGYTF
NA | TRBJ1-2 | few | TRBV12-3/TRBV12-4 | TGTGCCAGCAGTTCTCCGACGCTAAACTATGGCTACACCTTC | CASSSPTLNYGYTF
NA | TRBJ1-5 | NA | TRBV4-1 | TGCGCCAGCAGCCACGCTTTCCAGAGAGATCAGCCCCAGCATTTT | CASSHAFQRDQPQHF
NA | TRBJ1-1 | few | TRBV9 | TGTGCCAGCAGCGTAGCCGAGGGGAACACTGAAGCTTTCTTT | CASSVAEGNTEAFF
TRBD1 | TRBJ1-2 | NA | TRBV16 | TGTGCCAGCAGCCGAGACAGGGGGCGGGGTGACTATGGCTACACCTTC | CASSRDRGRGDYGYTF